This TCR beta chain was recovered during a study of blood T cell repertoires in COVID-19. Trimming took 1 base from V and 0 from J, leaving 17 bases between them. Germline-derived CDR1 and CDR2 are GTSNPN and SVGIG (reference sequence). CDR3 length: 17 amino acids. Sequencing was performed with immunoSEQ multiplex PCR; in TCRdb, only in-frame clones are kept and a portion is missing. Counted here are about 95,000 clones, around 85% occurring once; the ten biggest clones make up around 27%. The sample comprised peripheral blood. This chain joins TRBV30 and TRBJ2-3; the D gene is possibly TRBD1 (5 bases). The sequence was obtained from an elderly man with active or convalescent COVID-19. The CDR3: CAWSDPRQRASTDTQYF. The CDR3 DNA is TGTGCCTGGAGTGATCCCAGACAGCGAGCTAGCACAGATACGCAGTATTTT.